The TCR beta chain under discussion was sequenced for a study of cytomegalovirus exposure and HLA in healthy donors. About the research overall: Findings of an earlier analysis included about 120 million unique TCR beta sequences from 180 million or so T cells.

Primers included in the PCR were 60 Vbeta and 13 Jbeta primers. Sequencing was performed with immunoSEQ multiplex PCR; in TCRdb, only in-frame clones are kept and a portion is missing. The sample carries 130,000 or so clones, approximately 80% recorded once. J gave up 8 bases and V 3 bases, and 8 bases lay outside the gene matches. The CDR3 spans 15 residues. Looked up from germline, CDR1 is SGHAT and CDR2 is FQNNGV. The V call is TRBV11-2, the J call TRBJ2-2, with 8 positions matching TRBD1. This TCR was sampled from a woman in her late teens or twenties in good health and CMV-seropositive. Input material: PBMCs. In DNA form, the CDR3 reads TGTGCCAGCAGCTTTGCGACAGGGGCAAATGGGGAGCTGTTTTTT. Translated, it gives CASSFATGANGELFF.